This T cell receptor beta chain was captured by sequencing in a study of blood T cell repertoires in COVID-19. As for the study in general: Samples taken during acute and convalescent COVID-19 were collected in the United States, Italy and Spain. T cells, B-cell-depleted T cells, or PBMCs supplied cDNA or gDNA.

As handled by the study authors: Reference gene primer amplification gave estimated nucleated cell counts. Using immunoSEQ multiplex PCR, the repertoire was profiled, and TCRdb retains in-frame clones only, with some absent. The V and J calls and the clone size are those of that table, but D and trimming were determined from the DNA. The sample consists of 99,000 or so clones, about 75% of them appearing once. V lost 4 bases, J lost 4 bases, and 7 bases stayed unmatched. The CDR3 is made up of 15 amino acids. Germline V lookup: CDR1 MNHEY, CDR2 SVGEGT. The specimen sequenced was peripheral blood. The genes are TRBV6-2 or TRBV6-3 and TRBJ1-2; TRBD1 aligns across 9 bases. This clonotype originated in a woman in her sixties or seventies with acute or convalescent COVID-19. The CDR3 is CASSSPGQGAYGYTF. Written as DNA, the CDR3 is TGTGCCAGCAGTTCGCCGGGACAGGGTGCCTATGGCTACACCTTC.